This T cell receptor (beta chain) is from a study of cytomegalovirus exposure and HLA in healthy donors. Study outcomes and limitations: In a later analysis, a missense DCLRE1C variant was linked to TCR beta V- and J-gene trimming.

V was clipped by 3 bases and J by 0 bases, with 15 bases between them. There are 18 residues in the CDR3. Germline CDR1 is KGHSH and CDR2 is LQKENI. Vbeta (60) and Jbeta (13) primers were used in the PCR. Libraries were prepared by immunoSEQ multiplex PCR; TCRdb keeps only in-frame clonotypes and omits some of them. This table holds roughly 100,000 clones, roughly 80% found once. About this clone: The antigen is unknown. At the DNA level, this CDR3 is encoded by other sequences in the same sample as well.

The genes are TRBV18 and TRBJ2-6, with D perhaps TRBD2 (5 bases). Sequencing input: PBMCs. This TCR was recovered from a man aged 35 to 55 in good health and CMV-seronegative. This CDR3 reads CASSPLASTTSGANVLTF. The CDR3 DNA reads as TGTGCCAGCTCACCCCTAGCCTCAACGACCTCTGGGGCCAACGTCCTGACTTTC.